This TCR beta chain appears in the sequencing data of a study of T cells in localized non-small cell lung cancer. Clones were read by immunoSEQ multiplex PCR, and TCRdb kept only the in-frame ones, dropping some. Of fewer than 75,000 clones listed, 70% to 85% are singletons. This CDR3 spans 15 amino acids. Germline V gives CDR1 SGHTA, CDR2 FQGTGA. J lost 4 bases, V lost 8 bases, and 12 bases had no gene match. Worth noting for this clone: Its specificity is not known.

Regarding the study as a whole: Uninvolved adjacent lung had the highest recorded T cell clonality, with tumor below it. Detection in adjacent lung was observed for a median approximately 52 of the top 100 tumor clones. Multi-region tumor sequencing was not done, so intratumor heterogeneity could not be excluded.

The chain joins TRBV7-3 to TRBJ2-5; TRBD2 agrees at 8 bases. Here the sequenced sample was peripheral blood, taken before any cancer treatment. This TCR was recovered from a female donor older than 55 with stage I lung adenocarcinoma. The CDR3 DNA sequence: TGTGCCAGCGCCCCACAGGGCGGGGGGTTAGAGACCCAGTACTTC. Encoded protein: CASAPQGGGLETQYF.